This T cell receptor (beta chain) originates from a study of blood T cells in healthy people across ages. This clonotype has only a few counts. Germline CDR1 reads MNHEY; CDR2 reads SVGAGI. V was clipped by 6 bases and J by 4 bases, with 13 bases between them. The CDR3 covers 14 residues. For the second PCR, which ran for roughly 7 to 11 cycles, a sample-barcoded 5' primer and a J-beta primer mix were used. TCRdb reprocessed the 5' RACE reads via MiXCR and lists one record per CDR3 protein. The repertoire holds about 720,000 distinct CDR3 sequences, with roughly 25% as singletons. These data also featured in a second study, about T cells of mothers and their children.

The sequencing sample was made of blood. The clonotype was recovered from a boy under 18 in good health. The V call is TRBV6-5, the J call TRBJ2-4, with D perhaps matching TRBD2 (7 bases). The CDR3 coding sequence is TGTGCCAGCAGGAAAAGCGGGACAAAAAACATTCAGTACTTC. Translation gives CASRKSGTKNIQYF.